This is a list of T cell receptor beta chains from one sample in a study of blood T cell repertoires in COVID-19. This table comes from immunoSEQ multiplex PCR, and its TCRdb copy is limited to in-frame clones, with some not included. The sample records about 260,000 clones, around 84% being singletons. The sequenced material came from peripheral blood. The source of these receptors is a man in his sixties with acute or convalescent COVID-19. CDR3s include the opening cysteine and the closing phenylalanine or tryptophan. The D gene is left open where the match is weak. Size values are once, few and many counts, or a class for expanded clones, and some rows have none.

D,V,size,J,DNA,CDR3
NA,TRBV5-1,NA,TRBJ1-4,TGCGCCAGCAGCTTGATTCCAGATGAAAAACTGTTTTTT,CASSLIPDEKLFF
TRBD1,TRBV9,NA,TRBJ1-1,TGTGCCAGCAACCAGGGGGATTACACTGAAGCTTTCTTT,CASNQGDYTEAFF
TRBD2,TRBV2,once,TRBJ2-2,TGTGCCAGCAATGGACTAGCGGGGGCGATCTACACCGGGGAGCTGTTTTTT,CASNGLAGAIYTGELFF
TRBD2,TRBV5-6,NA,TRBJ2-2,TGTGCCAGCAGCCCGGAGGTCCAAGCGGGACTTCCCGGGGAGCTGTTTTTT,CASSPEVQAGLPGELFF
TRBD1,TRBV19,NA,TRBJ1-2,TGTGCCAGTAGTATGGGTCCGGCAGGGGGTAACTATGGCTACACCTTC,CASSMGPAGGNYGYTF
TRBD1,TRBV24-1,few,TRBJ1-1,TGTGCCACCTCGGGACAGATTAACACTGAAGCTTTCTTT,CATSGQINTEAFF
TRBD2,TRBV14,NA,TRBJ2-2,TGTGCCAGCAGCTTATGGACTAGCGGGATGCGAACCGGGGAGCTGTTTTTT,CASSLWTSGMRTGELFF
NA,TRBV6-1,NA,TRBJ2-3,TGTGCCAGCAGTGAAACTAGACGTGATACGCAGTATTTT,CASSETRRDTQYF
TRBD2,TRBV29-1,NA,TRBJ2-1,TGCAGCGTTGCGAGGGCGAGACTAGCGGTTTACAATGAGCAGTTCTTC,CSVARARLAVYNEQFF
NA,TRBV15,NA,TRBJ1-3,TGTGCCACCAGCAGAGGACAGGACGGAAACACCATATATTTT,CATSRGQDGNTIYF
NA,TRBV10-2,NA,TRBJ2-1,TGCGCCAGCAGTGCCTCCGGGGGGCCGTCCTACAATGAGCAGTTCTTC,CASSASGGPSYNEQFF
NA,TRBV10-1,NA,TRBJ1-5,TGCGCCAGCAGTGCTGGTGGGGAGGATCAGCCCCAGCATTTT,CASSAGGEDQPQHF